Listed here is a single T cell receptor beta chain. The source of the sample is a study of technical replicates of blood from a handful of donors. Data came from immunoSEQ multiplex PCR; TCRdb stores just in-frame clones and leaves some out. This table has 50,000 to 70,000 clones, approximately 94% appearing once. This CDR3 spans 13 amino acids. The V gene's germline CDR1 is SGHRS and CDR2 YFSETQ. V was trimmed by 0 bases and J by 6 bases, leaving 9 bases between them. This sequence originates from a human donor in good health. Some clones in this sample may be carry-over from other donors' samples. Input material: PBMCs. The V and J genes are TRBV5-1 and TRBJ1-2; no clear D gene. The CDR3 DNA follows: TGCGCCAGCAGCTTGGGGGCCGGGGATGGCTACACCTTC. As protein: CASSLGAGDGYTF.